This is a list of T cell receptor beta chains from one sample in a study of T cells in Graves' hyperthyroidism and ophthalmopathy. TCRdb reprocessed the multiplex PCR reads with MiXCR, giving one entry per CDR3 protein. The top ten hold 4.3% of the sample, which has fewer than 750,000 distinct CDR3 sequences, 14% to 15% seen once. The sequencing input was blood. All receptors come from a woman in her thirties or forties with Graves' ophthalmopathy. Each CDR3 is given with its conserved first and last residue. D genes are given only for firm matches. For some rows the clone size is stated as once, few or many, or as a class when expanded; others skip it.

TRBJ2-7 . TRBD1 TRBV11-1 CASSFLPGTDQSVRNF TGTGCCAGCAGCTTTCTCCCCGGGACAGATCAGTCGGTCCGGAACTTC
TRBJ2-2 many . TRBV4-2 CASSQVTSFTGELFF TGTGCCAGCAGCCAAGTCACCAGTTTCACCGGGGAGCTGTTTTTT
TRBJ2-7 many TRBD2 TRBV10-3 CAISATSGRYEQYF TGTGCCATCAGCGCGACTAGCGGGAGGTACGAGCAGTACTTC
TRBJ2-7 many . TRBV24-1 CATSEAGHSYEQYF TGTGCCACCAGTGAGGCCGGGCACTCCTACGAGCAGTACTTC
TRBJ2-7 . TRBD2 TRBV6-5 CASSSLGLATYEQYF TGTGCCAGCAGTTCGCTGGGACTAGCGACCTACGAGCAGTACTTC
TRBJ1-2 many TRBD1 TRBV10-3 CAISSGTGSYGYTF TGTGCCATCAGCTCCGGGACAGGGTCGTATGGCTACACCTTC
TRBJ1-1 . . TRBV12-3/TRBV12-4 CASSSGGRRYTEAFF TGTGCCAGCAGCTCGGGGGGGCGAAGGTACACTGAAGCTTTCTTT
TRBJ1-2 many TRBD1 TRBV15 CATSTTGILNGYTF TGTGCCACCAGCACGACAGGGATACTAAATGGCTACACCTTC
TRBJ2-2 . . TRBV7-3 CASSLRGEWASRGTGELFF TGTGCCAGCAGCTTAAGGGGTGAATGGGCTAGCCGGGGCACCGGGGAGCTGTTTTTT
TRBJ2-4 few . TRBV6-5 CASSYRGKENIQYF TGTGCCAGCAGTTACCGTGGGAAGGAAAACATTCAGTACTTC
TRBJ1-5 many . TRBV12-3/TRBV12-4 CASTSGYSNQPQHF TGTGCCAGCACCTCAGGCTATAGCAATCAGCCCCAGCATTTT
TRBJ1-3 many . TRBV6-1 CASKSAGNTIYF TGTGCCAGCAAGTCAGCCGGAAACACCATATATTTT
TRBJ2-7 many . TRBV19 CASSIGQGIGYEQYF TGTGCCAGTAGTATAGGCCAGGGAATAGGGTACGAGCAGTACTTC
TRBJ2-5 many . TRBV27 CARQRGKDPIGETQYF TGTGCCAGGCAAAGGGGGAAGGACCCCATCGGGGAGACCCAGTACTTC
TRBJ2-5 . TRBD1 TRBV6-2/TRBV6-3 CASSSTGGLQETQYF TGTGCCAGCAGTTCTACAGGGGGCCTCCAAGAGACCCAGTACTTC
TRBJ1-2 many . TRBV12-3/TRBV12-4 CASTTGDSGPGGYTF TGTGCCAGCACCACCGGGGACTCGGGCCCGGGCGGCTACACCTTC
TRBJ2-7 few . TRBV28 CASSFSLGISYEQYF TGTGCCAGCAGTTTTTCTTTAGGGATTTCCTACGAGCAGTACTTC
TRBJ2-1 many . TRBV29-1 CSVESSSYNEQFF TGCAGCGTTGAAAGCAGTTCCTACAATGAGCAGTTCTTC
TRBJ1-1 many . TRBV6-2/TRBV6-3 CASSSGGRSEAFF TGTGCCAGCTCTAGTGGGGGTAGGTCTGAAGCTTTCTTT
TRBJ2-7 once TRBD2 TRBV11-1 CASSRMASGLPYEQYF TGTGCCAGCAGCCGCATGGCTAGCGGGCTACCCTACGAGCAGTACTTC
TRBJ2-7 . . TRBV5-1 CASSLVPLSYEQYF TGCGCCAGCAGCTTGGTCCCTCTCTCCTACGAGCAGTACTTC
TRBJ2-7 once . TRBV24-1 CATETSESYEQYF TGTGCCACCGAGACTAGTGAATCCTACGAGCAGTACTTC
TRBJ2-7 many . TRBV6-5 CASSYSPGVAYEQYF TGTGCCAGCAGTTACTCGCCCGGGGTAGCCTACGAGCAGTACTTC
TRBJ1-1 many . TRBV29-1 CSVGGEMNTEAFF TGCAGCGTTGGAGGGGAGATGAACACTGAAGCTTTCTTT
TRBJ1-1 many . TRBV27 CASSLTGARTEAFF TGTGCCAGCAGCCTGACGGGGGCGCGGACTGAAGCTTTCTTT
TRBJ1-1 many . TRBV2 CASSDEGNTEAFF TGTGCCAGCAGTGATGAAGGGAACACTGAAGCTTTCTTT
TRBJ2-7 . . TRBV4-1 CASSRAGTDYEQYF TGCGCCAGCAGCCGGGCCGGGACCGACTACGAGCAGTACTTC
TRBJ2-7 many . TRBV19 CASSIGSGGDEQYF TGTGCCAGTAGTATAGGTTCCGGAGGCGACGAGCAGTACTTC
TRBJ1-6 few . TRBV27 CASRAGHYNSPLHF TGTGCCAGCAGGGCGGGACATTATAATTCACCCCTCCACTTT
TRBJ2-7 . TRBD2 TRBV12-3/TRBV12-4 CASSPSGRPSYEQYF TGTGCCAGCTCTCCTAGCGGGAGACCTTCCTACGAGCAGTACTTC
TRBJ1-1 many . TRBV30 CAWTPKDVYEAFF TGTGCCTGGACTCCCAAGGACGTATATGAAGCTTTCTTT
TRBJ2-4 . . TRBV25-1 CASSDLDKNIQYF TGTGCCAGCAGTGACCTCGACAAAAACATTCAGTACTTC